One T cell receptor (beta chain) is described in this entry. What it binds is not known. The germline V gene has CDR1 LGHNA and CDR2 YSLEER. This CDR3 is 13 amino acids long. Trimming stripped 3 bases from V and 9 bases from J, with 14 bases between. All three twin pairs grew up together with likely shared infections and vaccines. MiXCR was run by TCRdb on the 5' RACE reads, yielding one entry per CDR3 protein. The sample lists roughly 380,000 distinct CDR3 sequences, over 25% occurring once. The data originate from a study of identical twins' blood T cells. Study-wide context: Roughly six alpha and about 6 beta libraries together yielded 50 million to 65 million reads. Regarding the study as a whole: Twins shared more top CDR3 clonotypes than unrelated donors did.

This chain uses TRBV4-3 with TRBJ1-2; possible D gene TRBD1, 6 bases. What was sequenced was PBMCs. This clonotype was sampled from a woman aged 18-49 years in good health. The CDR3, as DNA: TGCGCCAGCAGCCAGGGGGCCTCATATTGCTACACCTTC. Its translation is CASSQGASYCYTF.